This T cell receptor (beta chain) is drawn from a study of T cells after yellow fever vaccination. Study overall: For low cell numbers, libraries were made with SMART-Seq v4 Ultra Low Input. Overall study findings and caveats: The secondary response was weaker, and its peak arrived faster, on day 5 versus 15.

Production of TCR cDNA was by 5'RACE template switching, which also added a universal primer site and UMIs. TCRdb used MiXCR to reprocess the 5' RACE reads, holding one entry per CDR3 protein. Here the sample spans under 550,000 distinct CDR3 sequences, around a fifth being singletons. Deletions cut 2 bases from V and 7 bases from J, with 14 bases between. This CDR3 has 14 residues. The germline V gene has CDR1 KGHSH and CDR2 LQKENI. The sample holds a few counts of this clonotype. Its specificity is unknown. This TCR came from a man aged 18 to 29 who received the YFV17D yellow fever vaccine. The chain has TRBV18 and TRBJ2-5; D may match TRBD1 or TRBD2 (5 bases each). This sample comprised PBMCs, obtained 20 to 25 days after the first yellow fever vaccination. CDR3 sequence: CASSPDSGGWTQYF. CDR3 bases: TGTGCCAGCTCACCAGACAGCGGTGGGTGGACCCAGTACTTC.